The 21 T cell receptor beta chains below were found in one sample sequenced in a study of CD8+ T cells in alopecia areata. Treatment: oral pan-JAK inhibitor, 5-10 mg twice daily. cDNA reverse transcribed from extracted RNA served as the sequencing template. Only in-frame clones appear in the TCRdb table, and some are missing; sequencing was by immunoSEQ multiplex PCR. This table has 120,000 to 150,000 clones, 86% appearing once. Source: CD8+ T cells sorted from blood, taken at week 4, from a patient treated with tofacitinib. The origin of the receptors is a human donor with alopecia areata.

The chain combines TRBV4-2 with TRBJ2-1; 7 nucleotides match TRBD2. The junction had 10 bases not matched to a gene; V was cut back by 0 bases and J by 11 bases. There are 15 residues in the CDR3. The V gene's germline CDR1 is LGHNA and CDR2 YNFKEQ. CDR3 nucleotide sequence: TGTGCCAGCAGCCAAGATTACCTAGCGGCCAGCAAGCAGTTCTTC. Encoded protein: CASSQDYLAASKQFF.

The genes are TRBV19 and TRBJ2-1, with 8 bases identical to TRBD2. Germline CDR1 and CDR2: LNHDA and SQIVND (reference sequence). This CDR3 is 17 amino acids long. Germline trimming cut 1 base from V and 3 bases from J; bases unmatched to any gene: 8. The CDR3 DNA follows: TGTGCCAGTAGTATAGGTACTAGCGGAGTCGACTACAATGAGCAGTTCTTC. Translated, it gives CASSIGTSGVDYNEQFF.

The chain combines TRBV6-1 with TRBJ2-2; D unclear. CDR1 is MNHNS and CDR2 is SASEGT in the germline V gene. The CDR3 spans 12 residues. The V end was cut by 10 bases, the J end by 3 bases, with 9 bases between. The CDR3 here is CAIRQDTGELFF. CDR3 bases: TGTGCCATCCGACAAGACACCGGGGAGCTGTTTTTT.

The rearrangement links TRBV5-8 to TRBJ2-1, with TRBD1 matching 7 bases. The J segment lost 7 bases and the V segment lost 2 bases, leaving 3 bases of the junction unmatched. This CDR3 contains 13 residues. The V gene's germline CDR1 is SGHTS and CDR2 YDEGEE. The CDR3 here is CASSLTGVNEQFF. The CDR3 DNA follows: TGTGCCAGCAGCTTAACAGGGGTAAATGAGCAGTTCTTC.

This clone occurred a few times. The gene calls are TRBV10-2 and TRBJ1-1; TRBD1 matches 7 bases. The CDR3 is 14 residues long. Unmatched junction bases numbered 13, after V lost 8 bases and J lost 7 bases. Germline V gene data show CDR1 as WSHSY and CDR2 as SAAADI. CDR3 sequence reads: CASGTGVISGEAFF. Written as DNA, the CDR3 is TGCGCCAGCGGAACAGGGGTGATAAGCGGTGAAGCTTTCTTT.

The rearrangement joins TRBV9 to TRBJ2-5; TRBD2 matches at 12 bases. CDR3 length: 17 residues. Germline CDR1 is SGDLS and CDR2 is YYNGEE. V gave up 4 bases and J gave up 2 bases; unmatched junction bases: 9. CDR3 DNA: TGTGCCAGCAGCCCTTACGGACTAGCGGGATTACAAGAGACCCAGTACTTC. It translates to CASSPYGLAGLQETQYF.

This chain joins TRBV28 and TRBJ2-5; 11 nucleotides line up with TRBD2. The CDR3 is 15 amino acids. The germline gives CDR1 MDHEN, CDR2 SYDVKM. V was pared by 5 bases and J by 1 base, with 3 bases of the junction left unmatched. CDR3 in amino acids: CASSPGTSGQETQYF. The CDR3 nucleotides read TGTGCCAGCAGTCCCGGGACTAGCGGCCAAGAGACCCAGTACTTC. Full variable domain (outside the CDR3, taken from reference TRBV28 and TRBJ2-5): DVKVTQSSRYLVKRTGEKVFLECVQDMDHENMFWYRQDPGLGLRLIYFSYDVKMKEKGDIPEGYSVSREKKERFSLILESASTNQTSMYLCASSPGTSGQETQYFGPGTRLLVL.

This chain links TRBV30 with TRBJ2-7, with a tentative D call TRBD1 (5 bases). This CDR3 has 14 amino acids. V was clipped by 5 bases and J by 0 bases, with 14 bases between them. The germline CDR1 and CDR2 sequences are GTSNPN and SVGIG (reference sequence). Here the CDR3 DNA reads TGTGCCTGGGTCGCTTTGACAGCCTCCTACGAGCAGTACTTC. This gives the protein CAWVALTASYEQYF.

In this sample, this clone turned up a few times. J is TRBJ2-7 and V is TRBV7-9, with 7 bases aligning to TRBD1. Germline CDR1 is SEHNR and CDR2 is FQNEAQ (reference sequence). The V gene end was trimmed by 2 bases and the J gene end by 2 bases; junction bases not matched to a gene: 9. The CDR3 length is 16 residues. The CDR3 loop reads CASSLQTGELTYEQYF. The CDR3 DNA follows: TGTGCCAGCAGCTTACAAACAGGGGAATTAACCTACGAGCAGTACTTC.

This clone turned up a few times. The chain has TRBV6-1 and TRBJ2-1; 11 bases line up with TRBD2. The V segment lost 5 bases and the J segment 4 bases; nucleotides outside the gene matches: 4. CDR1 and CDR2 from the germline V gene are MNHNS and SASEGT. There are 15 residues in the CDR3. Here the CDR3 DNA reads TGTGCCAGCAGTTCAATAGCGGGAGGGTACAATGAGCAGTTCTTC. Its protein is CASSSIAGGYNEQFF.

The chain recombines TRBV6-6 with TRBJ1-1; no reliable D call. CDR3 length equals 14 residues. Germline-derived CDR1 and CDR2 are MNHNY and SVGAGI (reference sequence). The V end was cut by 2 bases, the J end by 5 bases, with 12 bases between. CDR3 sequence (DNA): TGTGCCAGCAGTTACGGGCAGTCGGGGACTGAAGCTTTCTTT. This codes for CASSYGQSGTEAFF.

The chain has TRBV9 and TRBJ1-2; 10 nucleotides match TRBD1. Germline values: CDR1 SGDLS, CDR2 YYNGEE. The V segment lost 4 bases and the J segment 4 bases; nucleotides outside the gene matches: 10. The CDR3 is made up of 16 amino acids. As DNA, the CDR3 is TGTGCCAGCAGCTCAGGGACAGGGGAAATCCTCTATGGCTACACCTTC. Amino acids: CASSSGTGEILYGYTF.

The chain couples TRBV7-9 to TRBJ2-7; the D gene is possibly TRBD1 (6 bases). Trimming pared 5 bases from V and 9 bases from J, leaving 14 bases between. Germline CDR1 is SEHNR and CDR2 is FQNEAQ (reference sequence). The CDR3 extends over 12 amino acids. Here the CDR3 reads CASSTGIAAQYF. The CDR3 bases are TGTGCCAGCAGCACAGGGATTGCGGCGCAGTACTTC.

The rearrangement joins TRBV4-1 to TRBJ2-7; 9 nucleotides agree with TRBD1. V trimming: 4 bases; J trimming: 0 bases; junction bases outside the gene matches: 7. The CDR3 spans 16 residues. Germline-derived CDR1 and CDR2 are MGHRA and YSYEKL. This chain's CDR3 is CASSPNDRGSSYEQYF. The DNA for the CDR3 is TGCGCCAGCAGCCCAAACGACAGGGGGAGCTCCTACGAGCAGTACTTC.

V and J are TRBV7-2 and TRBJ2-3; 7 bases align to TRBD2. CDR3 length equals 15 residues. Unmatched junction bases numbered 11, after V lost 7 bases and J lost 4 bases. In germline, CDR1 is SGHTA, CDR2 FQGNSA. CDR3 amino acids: CASIETSWIPDTQYF. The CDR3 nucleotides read TGTGCCAGCATCGAGACTAGCTGGATCCCAGATACGCAGTATTTT.

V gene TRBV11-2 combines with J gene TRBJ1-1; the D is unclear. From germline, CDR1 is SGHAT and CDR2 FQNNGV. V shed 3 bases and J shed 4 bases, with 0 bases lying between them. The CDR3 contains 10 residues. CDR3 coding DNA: TGTGCCAGCAGCTTCACTGAAGCTTTCTTT. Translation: CASSFTEAFF.

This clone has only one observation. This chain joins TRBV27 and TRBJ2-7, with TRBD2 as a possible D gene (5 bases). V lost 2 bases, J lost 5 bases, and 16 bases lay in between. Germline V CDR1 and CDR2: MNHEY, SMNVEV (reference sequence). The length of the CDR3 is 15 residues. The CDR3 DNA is TGTGCCAGCAGTTTACCCCCACCCGGGGTGAACGAGCAGTACTTC. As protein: CASSLPPPGVNEQYF.

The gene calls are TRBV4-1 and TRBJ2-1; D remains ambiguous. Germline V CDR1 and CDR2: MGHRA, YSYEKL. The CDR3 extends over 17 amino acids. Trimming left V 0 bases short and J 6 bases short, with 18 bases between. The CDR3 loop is CASSQDFDPYSANEQFF. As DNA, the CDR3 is TGCGCCAGCAGCCAAGATTTTGACCCATACTCGGCCAATGAGCAGTTCTTC.

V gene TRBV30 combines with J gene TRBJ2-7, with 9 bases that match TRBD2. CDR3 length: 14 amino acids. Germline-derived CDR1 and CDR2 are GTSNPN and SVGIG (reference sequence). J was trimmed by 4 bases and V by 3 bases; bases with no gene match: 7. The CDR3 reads CAWSPGLAVYEQYF. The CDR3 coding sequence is TGTGCCTGGAGCCCGGGACTAGCTGTGTACGAGCAGTACTTC.

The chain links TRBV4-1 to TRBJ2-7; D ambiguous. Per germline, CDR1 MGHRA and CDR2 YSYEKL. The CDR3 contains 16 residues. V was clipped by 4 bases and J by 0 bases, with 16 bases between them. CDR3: CASSLREDPSSYEQYF. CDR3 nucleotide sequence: TGCGCCAGCAGCCTACGCGAGGACCCGAGCTCCTACGAGCAGTACTTC.

In DNA, the CDR3 is TGCGCCAGCGGGGAGGCGGAGGCTAACTATGGCTACACCTTC. Translation: CASGEAEANYGYTF. The chain combines TRBV4-1 with TRBJ1-2; no clear D gene. CDR3 size: 14 residues. Trimming removed 8 bases from V and 0 bases from J, with 13 bases in between. Germline CDR1 MGHRA, CDR2 YSYEKL.